The TCR beta chain under discussion was sequenced for a study of post-analysis software for immune sequencing data. On the study more broadly: As for disease course, relapsing-remitting, secondary progressive and progressive-relapsing multiple sclerosis were all included. Study-wide findings and caveats: Compared with controls, patients showed significantly lower normalized Chao1 diversity. Patients used five TRBV segments, including TRBV5-6, TRBV5-1 and TRBV20-1, more often than controls. Samples sharing a preparation batch grouped tightly together when assessed by F measure.

Unique molecular identifiers tagged the TCR beta cDNA libraries. With roughly 1 to 11 million T cells as the source, some 510,000 cDNA molecules resulted. TCRdb passed the PCR reads through MiXCR, listing each CDR3 protein once. The table lists some 700,000 distinct CDR3 sequences, around 60% of them singletons. As for this clonotype: The antigen remains undetermined.

This CDR3 spans 13 amino acids. CDR1 SQVTM and CDR2 ANQGSEA come from the germline V gene. V was pared by 7 bases and J by 6 bases, with 7 bases of the junction left unmatched. The sample was blood. This chain connects TRBV29-1 to TRBJ2-1, with 9 positions matching TRBD2. This TCR came from a girl aged 2-15 years with multiple sclerosis. The CDR3: CSAEGTSFNEQFF. CDR3 nucleotide sequence: TGCAGCGCCGAGGGGACTAGCTTCAATGAGCAGTTCTTC.